This T cell receptor (beta chain) was recovered during a study of PD-L1 blockade in urothelial cancer. The CDR3 spans 11 residues. V was clipped by 8 bases and J by 6 bases, with 11 bases between them. Germline V CDR1 and CDR2: ENHRY, SYGVKD. Method: immunoSEQ multiplex PCR; TCRdb's copy keeps in-frame clones and lacks some. Among around 33,000 clones listed, over 75% were seen once. The V and J genes are TRBV10-3 and TRBJ2-7, with TRBD2 as a possible D gene (5 bases). The sequence was obtained from a man aged 70-80 years with urothelial cancer. Sample: PBMCs, taken around atezolizumab (anti-PD-L1) treatment. Here the CDR3 DNA reads TGTGCCATCGGCCGGGATAGCGAGCAGTACTTC. It yields the protein CAIGRDSEQYF.